This T cell receptor (beta chain) is drawn from a study of T-cell memory formation after mild COVID-19. Germline V gene sequence: CDR1 SQVTM, CDR2 ANQGSEA. V was cut by 5 bases and J by 3 bases, with 16 bases left in between. The CDR3 has 14 amino acids. This clonotype was observed a few times. Its antigen is as yet unknown. TCRdb recomputed calls from the 5' RACE reads with MiXCR, one row per CDR3 protein. The table has roughly 370,000 distinct CDR3 sequences, 16% seen once; the top ten hold 20% to 25%. Study findings and constraints: Cross-reactive memory apparently joined, as some responding clones appeared in pre-infection memory.

The chain has TRBV29-1 and TRBJ1-1; possible D gene TRBD1, 6 bases. The clonotype comes from a man in his late teens or twenties who had mild COVID-19 (a few samples of this study predate the infection). Cell type and time point are not known. The sequenced material came from PBMCs or a T cell subset sorted from them (not recorded which). CDR3 in amino acids: CSVSVGGLDTEAFF. DNA for the CDR3: TGCAGCGTTTCAGTAGGGGGGTTGGACACTGAAGCTTTCTTT. Complete variable domain (other parts from reference TRBV29-1 and TRBJ1-1): SAVISQKPSRDICQRGTSLTIQCQVDSQVTMMFWYRQQPGQSLTLIATANQGSEATYESGFVIDKFPISRPNLTFSTLTVSNMSPEDSSIYLCSVSVGGLDTEAFFGQGTRLTVV.